Below are 23 T cell receptor beta chains sequenced from a single sample in a study of blood T cell repertoires in COVID-19. The data were produced by immunoSEQ multiplex PCR, yet TCRdb's version contains in-frame clones alone and is incomplete. The sample has 96,000 or so clones, approximately 90% seen once. What was sequenced was peripheral blood. These receptor sequences come from a man aged 60-69 years with acute or convalescent COVID-19.

The V call is TRBV7-8, the J call TRBJ2-7, with 7 bases fitting TRBD2. Unmatched junction bases numbered 8, after V lost 6 bases and J lost 0 bases. The CDR3 extends over 15 amino acids. The germline V gene encodes CDR1 SGHVS and CDR2 FQNEAQ. The CDR3 DNA reads as TGTGCCAGCAGACTAGGATGGACTAGCTCCTACGAGCAGTACTTC. It encodes CASRLGWTSSYEQYF. Drawing the rest from reference TRBV7-8 and TRBJ2-7, the complete variable domain is GAGVSQSPRYKVAKRGQDVALRCDPISGHVSLFWYQQALGQGPEFLTYFQNEAQLDKSGLPSDRFFAERPEGSVSTLKIQRTQQEDSAVYLCASRLGWTSSYEQYFGPGTRLTVT.

The gene calls are TRBV2 and TRBJ2-5; 9 bases align to TRBD2. Looked up from germline, CDR1 is SNHLY and CDR2 is FYNNEI. This CDR3 spans 15 amino acids. Trimming cost V 6 bases and J 4 bases; bases outside gene matches: 9. Written as DNA, the CDR3 is TGTGCCAGCAGGGCTAGCGGGGCCTCCGGAGAGACCCAGTACTTC. It translates to CASRASGASGETQYF. Supplemented by reference TRBV2 and TRBJ2-5, the full variable domain reads EPEVTQTPSHQVTQMGQEVILRCVPISNHLYFYWYRQILGQKVEFLVSFYNNEISEKSEIFDDQFSVERPDGSNFTLKIRSTKLEDSAMYFCASRASGASGETQYFGPGTRLLVL.

The V call is TRBV12-3 or TRBV12-4, the J call TRBJ2-3; tentatively, D is TRBD2 (6 bases). V lost 6 bases and J 8 bases, leaving 12 bases between the germline ends. The CDR3 has 12 amino acids. CDR3 DNA sequence: TGTGCCAGCAGCGAGGGAGGTGGTACGCAGTATTTT. Protein: CASSEGGGTQYF.

V is TRBV18 and J is TRBJ2-1; TRBD2 aligns across 10 bases. Per the germline V gene, CDR1 is KGHSH and CDR2 is LQKENI. The CDR3 covers 17 residues. Trimming cost V 5 bases and J 8 bases; bases outside gene matches: 15. The CDR3 reads CASSTGTSAIGGDEQFF. CDR3 nucleotides: TGTGCCAGCTCAACCGGGACTAGCGCCATAGGTGGAGATGAGCAGTTCTTC. Combining the CDR3 with reference TRBV18 and TRBJ2-1 gives the whole variable domain NAGVMQNPRHLVRRRGQEARLRCSPMKGHSHVYWYRQLPEEGLKFMVYLQKENIIDESGMPKERFSAEFPKEGPSILRIQQVVRGDSAAYFCASSTGTSAIGGDEQFFGPGTRLTVL.

This clone appeared a few times. The chain employs TRBV7-3 and TRBJ2-6; TRBD2 matches 10 bases. CDR3 length: 23 residues. Trimming took 1 base from V and 0 from J; bases not matched to a gene: 18. CDR1 is SGHTA, CDR2 FQGTGA, per germline. The CDR3 DNA reads TGTGCCAGCAGCTTAAAGGTCGACAGGTGGGGGACTAGCGTTTCCTCTGGGGCCAACGTCCTGACTTTC. It codes for CASSLKVDRWGTSVSSGANVLTF.

This chain connects TRBV18 to TRBJ2-7; a weak D match, TRBD1 (6 bases). This CDR3 comprises 14 residues. V was pared by 2 bases and J by 0 bases, with 8 bases between. Germline V gene sequence: CDR1 KGHSH, CDR2 LQKENI. The CDR3 DNA is TGTGCCAGCTCACCAACAGGGAGCTCCTACGAGCAGTACTTC. Its protein product is CASSPTGSSYEQYF. The full variable domain, completed using reference TRBV18 and TRBJ2-7, is NAGVMQNPRHLVRRRGQEARLRCSPMKGHSHVYWYRQLPEEGLKFMVYLQKENIIDESGMPKERFSAEFPKEGPSILRIQQVVRGDSAAYFCASSPTGSSYEQYFGPGTRLTVT.

V gene TRBV19 combines with J gene TRBJ1-4; D call uncertain. The V end was cut by 1 base, the J end by 5 bases, with 11 bases between. From germline, CDR1 is LNHDA and CDR2 SQIVND (reference sequence). The CDR3 spans 15 residues. Here the CDR3 reads CASSIVREENEKLFF. As DNA, the CDR3 is TGTGCCAGTAGTATAGTAAGAGAAGAGAATGAAAAACTGTTTTTT.

This rearrangement joins TRBV7-9 to TRBJ1-4; D call uncertain. Trimming cost V 4 bases and J 4 bases, with 13 bases left between them. Per the germline V gene, CDR1 is SEHNR and CDR2 is FQNEAQ (reference sequence). This CDR3 contains 15 residues. The CDR3 loop reads CASSSTAVLNEKLFF. As DNA, the CDR3 is TGTGCCAGCAGCTCAACAGCGGTGCTTAATGAAAAACTGTTTTTT.

The chain uses TRBV11-1 and TRBJ2-1, with TRBD1 identical over 9 bases. V was clipped by 5 bases and J by 4 bases; unmatched bases: 9. The CDR3 consists of 16 residues. Germline assignment: CDR1 SGHAT and CDR2 FQDESV (reference sequence). The CDR3, as DNA: TGTGCCAGCAGCCGACAGGGGGGGGAACCTTACAATGAGCAGTTCTTC. It codes for CASSRQGGEPYNEQFF.

This clone was seen a handful of times. The chain recombines TRBV28 with TRBJ2-5; 14 bases align to TRBD2. The V and J ends lost 1 base and 5 bases, in that order; junction bases with no gene match: 9. Germline CDR1 reads MDHEN; CDR2 reads SYDVKM. The CDR3 runs 18 residues. This chain's CDR3 is CASSLLEGTSGRWETQYF. Here the CDR3 DNA reads TGTGCCAGCAGTTTATTGGAGGGGACTAGCGGGAGATGGGAGACCCAGTACTTC. Variable domain in full (rest from reference TRBV28 and TRBJ2-5): DVKVTQSSRYLVKRTGEKVFLECVQDMDHENMFWYRQDPGLGLRLIYFSYDVKMKEKGDIPEGYSVSREKKERFSLILESASTNQTSMYLCASSLLEGTSGRWETQYFGPGTRLLVL.

The V call is TRBV7-2, the J call TRBJ1-2; 8 bases are a match to TRBD1. The CDR3 length is 15 residues. Unmatched junction bases numbered 9, after V lost 5 bases and J lost 4 bases. Germline CDR1 SGHTA, CDR2 FQGNSA. In nucleotides, the CDR3 is TGTGCCAGCAGCCGTCCCGGGACAGGCACCTATGGCTACACCTTC. Amino acid sequence: CASSRPGTGTYGYTF.

This clone was seen once. The chain links TRBV4-3 to TRBJ2-6; 10 nucleotides match TRBD2. CDR1 and CDR2 (germline): LGHNA, YSLEER. V was clipped by 3 bases and J by 0 bases; unmatched bases: 8. CDR3 length equals 19 residues. CDR3 sequence reads: CASSQSRLAGLSGANVLTF. The CDR3 DNA sequence: TGCGCCAGCAGCCAGTCCCGACTAGCGGGCCTCTCTGGGGCCAACGTCCTGACTTTC.

CDR3 in DNA: TGTGCCAGCAGTAGAGTGGAGTCGTACCAAGAGACCCAGTACTTC. Amino acid sequence: CASSRVESYQETQYF. The chain uses TRBV28 and TRBJ2-5; D gene ambiguous. The germline gives CDR1 MDHEN, CDR2 SYDVKM. V gave up 5 bases and J gave up 0 bases, with 13 bases separating them. CDR3 length equals 15 residues.

V gene TRBV7-9 combines with J gene TRBJ2-3; 7 nucleotides agree with TRBD2. V gave up 5 bases and J gave up 4 bases; unmatched junction bases: 9. This CDR3 spans 15 amino acids. Germline CDR1 is SEHNR and CDR2 is FQNEAQ (reference sequence). The CDR3 DNA sequence: TGTGCCAGCAGCGATACTAGCGCCCCCCCAGATACGCAGTATTTT. Its translation: CASSDTSAPPDTQYF.

This clone was found once. The chain recombines TRBV19 with TRBJ1-5, with 8 bases identical to TRBD1. The V and J ends lost 3 bases and 6 bases, in that order; junction bases with no gene match: 10. Looked up from germline, CDR1 is LNHDA and CDR2 is SQIVND (reference sequence). This CDR3 is 16 amino acids long. CDR3 nucleotide sequence: TGTGCCAGTAGTATGGGAGAGACAGGGGTCACTCAGCCCCAGCATTTT. Translated, it gives CASSMGETGVTQPQHF. Based on the CDR3 plus reference TRBV19 and TRBJ1-5, the full variable domain is DGGITQSPKYLFRKEGQNVTLSCEQNLNHDAMYWYRQDPGQGLRLIYYSQIVNDFQKGDIAEGYSVSREKKESFPLTVTSAQKNPTAFYLCASSMGETGVTQPQHFGDGTRLSIL.

The chain recombines TRBV28 with TRBJ2-4; 10 bases line up with TRBD2. Looked up from germline, CDR1 is MDHEN and CDR2 is SYDVKM. With 8 bases clipped from V and 3 bases from J, the junction kept 4 bases outside the gene matches. This CDR3 comprises 14 residues. CDR3 sequence: CASLAGGVKNIQYF. DNA for the CDR3: TGTGCCAGCTTAGCGGGAGGAGTCAAAAACATTCAGTACTTC.

The chain links TRBV29-1 to TRBJ1-1, with 7 nucleotides matching TRBD1. CDR3 length: 12 residues. J lost 2 bases, V lost 6 bases, and 3 bases had no gene match. The germline gives CDR1 SQVTM, CDR2 ANQGSEA. CDR3 residues: CSVGTANTEAFF. The DNA for the CDR3 is TGCAGCGTAGGGACAGCCAACACTGAAGCTTTCTTT.

The chain links TRBV19 to TRBJ2-1; 7 nucleotides match TRBD2. The germline V gene encodes CDR1 LNHDA and CDR2 SQIVND (reference sequence). The CDR3 loop spans 13 amino acids. The V segment lost 2 bases and the J segment 10 bases; nucleotides outside the gene matches: 5. This CDR3 is CASSITGAGEQFF. The CDR3 nucleotides read TGTGCCAGTAGTATAACGGGAGCGGGGGAGCAGTTCTTC.

The genes are TRBV29-1 and TRBJ2-7; tentatively, D is TRBD2 (6 bases). CDR1 and CDR2 (germline): SQVTM, ANQGSEA. V gave up 3 bases and J gave up 0 bases, with 21 bases separating them. CDR3 length: 17 residues. CDR3 in DNA: TGCAGCGTTGACGGTCTAGATTCGGGGAGGAGCTCCTACGAGCAGTACTTC. Translating it yields CSVDGLDSGRSSYEQYF.

The chain employs TRBV10-3 and TRBJ2-5; D is ambiguous. Trimming left V 0 bases short and J 4 bases short, with 6 bases between. Per germline, CDR1 ENHRY and CDR2 SYGVKD. This CDR3 has 13 residues. Here the CDR3 DNA reads TGTGCCATCAGTGAGTCGAGATTAGAGACCCAGTACTTC. Its translation is CAISESRLETQYF.

The chain recombines TRBV30 with TRBJ1-5; the D is unclear. The CDR3 extends over 16 amino acids. V gave up 5 bases and J gave up 2 bases, with 19 bases separating them. Germline-derived CDR1 and CDR2 are GTSNPN and SVGIG (reference sequence). The CDR3, as DNA: TGTGCCTGGGGCCTTCCCGGGGAGGTCGGCAATCAGCCCCAGCATTTT. This translates into CAWGLPGEVGNQPQHF.

This clone was detected only a few times. The chain is built from TRBV25-1 and TRBJ2-2; 9 bases agree with TRBD1. V was pared by 2 bases and J by 5 bases, with 6 bases of the junction left unmatched. Looked up from germline, CDR1 is MGHDK and CDR2 is SYGVNS. The CDR3 covers 16 residues. For the CDR3, the DNA is TGTGCCAGCAGTGAAATGAGGACAGGGGTAACCGGGGAGCTGTTTTTT. Amino acid sequence: CASSEMRTGVTGELFF.

This chain joins TRBV7-6 and TRBJ2-7; maybe TRBD1 (6 bases). Germline values: CDR1 SGHVS, CDR2 FNYEAQ. The CDR3 is made up of 14 amino acids. V was trimmed by 8 bases and J by 3 bases, leaving 17 bases between them. In DNA form, the CDR3 reads TGTGCCAGCGGCGAACGGCAGGGGAACTACGAGCAGTACTTC. Protein: CASGERQGNYEQYF.